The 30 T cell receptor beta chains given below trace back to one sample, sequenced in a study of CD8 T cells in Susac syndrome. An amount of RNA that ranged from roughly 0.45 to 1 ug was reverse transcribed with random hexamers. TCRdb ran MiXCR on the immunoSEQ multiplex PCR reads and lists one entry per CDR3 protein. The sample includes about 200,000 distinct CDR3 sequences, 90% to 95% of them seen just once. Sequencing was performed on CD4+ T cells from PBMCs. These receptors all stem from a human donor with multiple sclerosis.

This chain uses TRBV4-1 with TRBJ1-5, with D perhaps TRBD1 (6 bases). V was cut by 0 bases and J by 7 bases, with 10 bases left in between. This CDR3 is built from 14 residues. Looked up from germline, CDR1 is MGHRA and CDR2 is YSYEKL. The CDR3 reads CASSQDKGTQPQHF. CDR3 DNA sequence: TGCGCCAGCAGCCAAGATAAAGGGACACAGCCCCAGCATTTT.

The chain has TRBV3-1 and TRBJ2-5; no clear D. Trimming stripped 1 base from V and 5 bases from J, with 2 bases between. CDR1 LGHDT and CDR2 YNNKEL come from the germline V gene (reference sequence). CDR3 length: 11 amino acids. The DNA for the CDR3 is TGTGCCAGCAGCCAAGTCGAGACCCAGTACTTC. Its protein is CASSQVETQYF.

CDR3 bases: TGTGCCAGCAGCCAGGCGGACAGGGGGCACAACGAGCAGTACTTC. Amino acids: CASSQADRGHNEQYF. The chain has TRBV3-1 and TRBJ2-7; TRBD1 matches 11 bases. The CDR3 is made up of 15 amino acids. Germline V gene sequence: CDR1 LGHDT, CDR2 YNNKEL (reference sequence). Trimming cost V 3 bases and J 5 bases; bases outside gene matches: 6.

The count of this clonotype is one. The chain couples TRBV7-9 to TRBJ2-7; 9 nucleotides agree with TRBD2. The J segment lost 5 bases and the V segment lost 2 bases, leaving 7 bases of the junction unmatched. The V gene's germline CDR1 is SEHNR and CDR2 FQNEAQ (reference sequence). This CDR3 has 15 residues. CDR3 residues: CASSLMYSGGHEQYF. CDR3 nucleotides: TGTGCCAGCAGCTTAATGTATAGCGGGGGTCACGAGCAGTACTTC. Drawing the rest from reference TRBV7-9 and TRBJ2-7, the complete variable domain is DTGVSQNPRHKITKRGQNVTFRCDPISEHNRLYWYRQTLGQGPEFLTYFQNEAQLEKSRLLSDRFSAERPKGSFSTLEIQRTEQGDSAMYLCASSLMYSGGHEQYFGPGTRLTVT.

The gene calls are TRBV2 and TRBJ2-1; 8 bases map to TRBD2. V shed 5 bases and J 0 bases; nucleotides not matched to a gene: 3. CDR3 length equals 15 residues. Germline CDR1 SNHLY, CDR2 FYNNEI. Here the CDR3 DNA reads TGTGCCAGCAGTACTAGCGGAGCCTCCTACAATGAGCAGTTCTTC. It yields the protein CASSTSGASYNEQFF.

The CDR3 DNA reads as TGTGCCAGCAGCCCGGGACTAGCGGACTACGAGCAGTACTTC. Translation gives CASSPGLADYEQYF. The rearrangement joins TRBV7-8 to TRBJ2-7; TRBD2 aligns across 11 bases. Losses at the gene ends were 5 bases for V and 3 bases for J; bases not matched to a gene: 3. Germline lookup yields CDR1 SGHVS and CDR2 FQNEAQ. CDR3 size: 14 residues.

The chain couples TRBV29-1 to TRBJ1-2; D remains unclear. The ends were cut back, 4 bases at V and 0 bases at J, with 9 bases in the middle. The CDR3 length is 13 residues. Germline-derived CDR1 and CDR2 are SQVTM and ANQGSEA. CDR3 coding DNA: TGCAGCGTTGGAATGGGCTCTAACTATGGCTACACCTTC. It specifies CSVGMGSNYGYTF.

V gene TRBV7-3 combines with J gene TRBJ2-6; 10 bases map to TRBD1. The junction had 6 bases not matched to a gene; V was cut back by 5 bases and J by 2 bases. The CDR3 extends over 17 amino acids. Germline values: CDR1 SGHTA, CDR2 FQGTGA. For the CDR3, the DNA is TGTGCCAGCAGCCCTCCCGGGACAGGGGCTGGGGCCAACGTCCTGACTTTC. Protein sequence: CASSPPGTGAGANVLTF.

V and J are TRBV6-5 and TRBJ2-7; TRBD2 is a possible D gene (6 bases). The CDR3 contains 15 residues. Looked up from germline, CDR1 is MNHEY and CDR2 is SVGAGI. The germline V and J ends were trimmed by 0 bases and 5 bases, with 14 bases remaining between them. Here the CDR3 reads CASSYSTVREDEQYF. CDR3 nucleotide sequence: TGTGCCAGCAGTTACTCGACTGTCAGGGAGGACGAGCAGTACTTC.

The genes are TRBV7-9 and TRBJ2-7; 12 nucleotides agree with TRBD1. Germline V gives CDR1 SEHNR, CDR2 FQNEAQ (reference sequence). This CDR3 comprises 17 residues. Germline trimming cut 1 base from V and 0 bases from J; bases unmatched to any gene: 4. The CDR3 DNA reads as TGTGCCAGCAGCTTAGATGGGACAGGGGGCCCCTCCTACGAGCAGTACTTC. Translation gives CASSLDGTGGPSYEQYF.

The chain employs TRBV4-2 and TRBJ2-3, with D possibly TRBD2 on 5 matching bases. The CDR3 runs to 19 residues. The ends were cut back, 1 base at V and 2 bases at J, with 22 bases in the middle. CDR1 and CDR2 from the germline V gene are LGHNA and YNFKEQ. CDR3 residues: CASSQAWAEATSFTDTQYF. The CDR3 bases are TGTGCCAGCAGCCAAGCCTGGGCGGAGGCCACCTCTTTCACAGATACGCAGTATTTT.

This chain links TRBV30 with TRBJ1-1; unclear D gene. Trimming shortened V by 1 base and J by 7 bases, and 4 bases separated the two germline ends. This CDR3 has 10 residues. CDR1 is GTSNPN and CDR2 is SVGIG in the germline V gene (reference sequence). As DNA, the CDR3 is TGTGCCTGGAGTGGTTTTGAAGCTTTCTTT. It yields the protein CAWSGFEAFF.

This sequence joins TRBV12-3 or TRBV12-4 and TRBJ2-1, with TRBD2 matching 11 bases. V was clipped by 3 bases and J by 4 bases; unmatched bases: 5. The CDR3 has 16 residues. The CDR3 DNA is TGTGCCAGCAGTTTTGATACTAGCGGGGGTTACAATGAGCAGTTCTTC. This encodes CASSFDTSGGYNEQFF.

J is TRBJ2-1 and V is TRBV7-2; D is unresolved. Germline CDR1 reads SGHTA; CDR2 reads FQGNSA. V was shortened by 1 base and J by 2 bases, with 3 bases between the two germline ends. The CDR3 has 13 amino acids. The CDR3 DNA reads TGTGCCAGCAGCTTAGGGGCCTACAATGAGCAGTTCTTC. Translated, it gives CASSLGAYNEQFF.

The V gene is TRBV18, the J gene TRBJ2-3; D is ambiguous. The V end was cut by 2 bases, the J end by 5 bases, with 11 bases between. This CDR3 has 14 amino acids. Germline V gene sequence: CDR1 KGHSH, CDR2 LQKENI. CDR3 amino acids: CASSPWASRDTQYF. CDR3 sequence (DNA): TGTGCCAGCTCACCATGGGCCTCCAGAGATACGCAGTATTTT.

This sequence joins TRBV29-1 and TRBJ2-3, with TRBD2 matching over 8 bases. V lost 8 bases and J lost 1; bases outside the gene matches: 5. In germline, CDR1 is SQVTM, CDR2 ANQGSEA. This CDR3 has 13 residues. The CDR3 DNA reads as TGCAGCTCCCGGGGGGGCGGCACAGATACGCAGTATTTT. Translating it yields CSSRGGGTDTQYF.

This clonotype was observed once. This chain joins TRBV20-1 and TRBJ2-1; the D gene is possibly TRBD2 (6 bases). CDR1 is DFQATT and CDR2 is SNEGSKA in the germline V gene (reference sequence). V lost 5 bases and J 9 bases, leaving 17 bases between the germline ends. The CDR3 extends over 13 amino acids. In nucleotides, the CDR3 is TGCAGTGCTGAGGGACCTGCGGAGGGTGAGCAGTTCTTC. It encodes CSAEGPAEGEQFF.

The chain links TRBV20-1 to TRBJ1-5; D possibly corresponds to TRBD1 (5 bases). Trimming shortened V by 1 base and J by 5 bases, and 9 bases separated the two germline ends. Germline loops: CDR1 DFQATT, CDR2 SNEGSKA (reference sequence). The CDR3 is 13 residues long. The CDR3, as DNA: TGCAGTGCTAGAGTTCAGGGCGATCAGCCCCAGCATTTT. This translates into CSARVQGDQPQHF.

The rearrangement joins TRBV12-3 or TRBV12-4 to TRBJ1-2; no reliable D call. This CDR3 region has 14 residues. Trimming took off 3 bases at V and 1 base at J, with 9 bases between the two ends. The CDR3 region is CASSLRNSNYGYTF. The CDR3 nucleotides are TGTGCCAGCAGTTTGCGGAACAGTAACTATGGCTACACCTTC.

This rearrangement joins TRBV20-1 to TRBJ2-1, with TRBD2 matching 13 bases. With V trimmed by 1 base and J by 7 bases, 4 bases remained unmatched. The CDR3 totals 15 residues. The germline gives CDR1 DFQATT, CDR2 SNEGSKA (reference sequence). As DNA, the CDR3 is TGCAGTGCTAGAGGGACTAGCGGGGGAGGGAATGAGCAGTTCTTC. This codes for CSARGTSGGGNEQFF.

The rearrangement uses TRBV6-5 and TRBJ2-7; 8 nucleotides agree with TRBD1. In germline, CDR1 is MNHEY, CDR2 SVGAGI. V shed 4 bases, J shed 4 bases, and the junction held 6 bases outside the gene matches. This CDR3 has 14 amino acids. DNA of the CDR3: TGTGCCAGCAGTTCCAGGGGGCGCCCGTACGAGCAGTACTTC. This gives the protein CASSSRGRPYEQYF.

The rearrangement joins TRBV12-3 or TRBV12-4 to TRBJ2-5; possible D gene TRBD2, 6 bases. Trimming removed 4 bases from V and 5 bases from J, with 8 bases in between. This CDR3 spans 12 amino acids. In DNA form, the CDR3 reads TGTGCCAGCAGTTCCGGGAGCGAGACCCAGTACTTC. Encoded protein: CASSSGSETQYF.

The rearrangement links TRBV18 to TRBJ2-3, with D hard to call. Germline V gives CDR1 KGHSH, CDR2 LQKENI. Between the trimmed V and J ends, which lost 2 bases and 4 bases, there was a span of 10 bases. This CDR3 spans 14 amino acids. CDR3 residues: CASSPTRFPDTQYF. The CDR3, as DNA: TGTGCCAGCTCACCAACAAGGTTTCCAGATACGCAGTATTTT.

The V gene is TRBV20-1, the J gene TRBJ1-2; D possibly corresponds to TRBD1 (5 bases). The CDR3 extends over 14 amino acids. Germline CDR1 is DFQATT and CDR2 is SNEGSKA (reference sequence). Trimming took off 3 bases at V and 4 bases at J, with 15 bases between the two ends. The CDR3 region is CSASDFGGGYGYTF. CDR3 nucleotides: TGCAGTGCTAGCGACTTCGGGGGTGGCTATGGCTACACCTTC.

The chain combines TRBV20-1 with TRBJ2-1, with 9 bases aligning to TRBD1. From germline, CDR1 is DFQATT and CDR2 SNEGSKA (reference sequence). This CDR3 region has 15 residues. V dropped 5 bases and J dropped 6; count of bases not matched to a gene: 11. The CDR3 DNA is TGCAGTGCTCCGCACGCAGGGACAGGGCGCAATGAGCAGTTCTTC. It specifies CSAPHAGTGRNEQFF.

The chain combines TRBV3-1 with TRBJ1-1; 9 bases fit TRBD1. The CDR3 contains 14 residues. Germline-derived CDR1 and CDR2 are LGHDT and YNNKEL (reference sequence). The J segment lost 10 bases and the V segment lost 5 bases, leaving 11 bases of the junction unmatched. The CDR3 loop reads CASSTPGQGGVAFF. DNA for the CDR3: TGTGCCAGCAGCACCCCGGGACAGGGTGGAGTAGCTTTCTTT.

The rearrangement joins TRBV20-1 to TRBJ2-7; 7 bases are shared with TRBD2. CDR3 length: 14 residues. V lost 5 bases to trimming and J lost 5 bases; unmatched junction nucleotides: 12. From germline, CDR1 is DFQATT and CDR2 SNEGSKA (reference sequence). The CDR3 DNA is TGCAGTGCTTTAACCGGGGGGACCCGGGACGAGCAGTACTTC. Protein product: CSALTGGTRDEQYF.

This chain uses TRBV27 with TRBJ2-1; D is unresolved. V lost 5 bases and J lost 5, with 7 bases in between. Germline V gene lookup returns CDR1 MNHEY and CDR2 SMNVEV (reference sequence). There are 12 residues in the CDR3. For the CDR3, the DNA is TGTGCCAGCAGTAAGTGGAACAATGAGCAGTTCTTC. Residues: CASSKWNNEQFF.

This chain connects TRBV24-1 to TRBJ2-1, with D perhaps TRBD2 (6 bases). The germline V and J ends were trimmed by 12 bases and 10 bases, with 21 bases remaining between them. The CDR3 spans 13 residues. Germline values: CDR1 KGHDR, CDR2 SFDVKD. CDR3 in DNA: TGTGCCGCCTCTAGGGAGGCGCCGGGGGAGCAGTTCTTC. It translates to CAASREAPGEQFF.

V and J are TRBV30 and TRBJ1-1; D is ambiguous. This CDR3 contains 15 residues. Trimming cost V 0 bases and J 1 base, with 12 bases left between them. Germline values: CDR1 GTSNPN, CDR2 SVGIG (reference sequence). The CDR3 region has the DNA TGTGCCTGGAGTGTACCTAGGCCATCGAACACTGAAGCTTTCTTT. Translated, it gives CAWSVPRPSNTEAFF. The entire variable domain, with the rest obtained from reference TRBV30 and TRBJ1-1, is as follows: SQTIHQWPATLVQPVGSPLSLECTVEGTSNPNLYWYRQAAGRGLQLLFYSVGIGQISSEVPQNLSASRPQDRQFILSSKKLLLSDSGFYLCAWSVPRPSNTEAFFGQGTRLTVV.